Below, 29 T cell receptor beta chains from the same sample are listed, as sequenced in a study of shared clonotypes between healthy human individuals. Measured with immunoSEQ multiplex PCR; TCRdb has only the in-frame clones, and not every one. The sample yields roughly 500,000 clones, more than 65% seen once. The sequenced material came from PBMCs. Receptors were obtained from a woman aged 40-49 years in good health. Some clones in this sample may be carry-over from other donors' samples.

The chain uses TRBV7-2 and TRBJ2-3; the D is unclear. Germline CDR1 SGHTA, CDR2 FQGNSA. CDR3 size: 17 residues. Trimming left V 5 bases short and J 2 bases short, with 20 bases between. Here the CDR3 reads CASSLMPNWGPTDTQYF. The CDR3 nucleotides are TGTGCCAGCAGCCTAATGCCCAACTGGGGTCCCACAGATACGCAGTATTTT.

The chain couples TRBV2 to TRBJ2-2; D possibly corresponds to TRBD2 (5 bases). Germline CDR1 and CDR2: SNHLY and FYNNEI. The CDR3 consists of 15 residues. Trimming left V 7 bases short and J 6 bases short, with 18 bases between. CDR3 DNA: TGTGCCAGCACGGAGGACCGGTTGGCGGCCGGGGAGCTGTTTTTT. Translation gives CASTEDRLAAGELFF.

The chain carries TRBV7-8 and TRBJ2-2, with D possibly TRBD1 on 5 matching bases. The CDR3 is 15 amino acids. The V end lost 5 bases, the J end lost 2 bases, and 12 bases lay between the germline ends. Per germline, CDR1 SGHVS and CDR2 FQNEAQ. CDR3 bases: TGTGCCAGCAGCCCCTACAGGTCTAACACCGGGGAGCTGTTTTTT. It translates to CASSPYRSNTGELFF.

To note about this clone: Only one base separates this from a far larger clonotype, so it likely reflects a read error. This sample includes further DNA sequences coding for the same CDR3. Written as DNA, the CDR3 is TGTGCCAGTAGTATTCCCGCCAGGGGCCAGCCCCAGCATTTT. As protein: CASSIPARGQPQHF. The J gene is TRBJ1-5, the V gene TRBV19; D is possibly TRBD1 (6 bases). The CDR3 consists of 14 residues. Germline CDR1 and CDR2: LNHDA and SQIVND (reference sequence). The V end was cut by 3 bases, the J end by 7 bases, with 13 bases between.

V usage is TRBV28 and J usage is TRBJ1-1; 12 bases match TRBD1. The CDR3 covers 19 residues. V shed 3 bases and J 5 bases; nucleotides not matched to a gene: 16. Germline CDR1 is MDHEN and CDR2 is SYDVKM. Here the CDR3 reads CASSFSWDRGLREGTEAFF. The CDR3 nucleotides are TGTGCCAGCAGTTTTTCCTGGGACAGGGGGCTCCGGGAGGGGACTGAAGCTTTCTTT. The full variable domain, with the rest looked up from reference TRBV28 and TRBJ1-1, is DVKVTQSSRYLVKRTGEKVFLECVQDMDHENMFWYRQDPGLGLRLIYFSYDVKMKEKGDIPEGYSVSREKKERFSLILESASTNQTSMYLCASSFSWDRGLREGTEAFFGQGTRLTVV.

This chain links TRBV11-2 with TRBJ2-3; D perhaps matches TRBD2 (6 bases). Deletions cut 5 bases from V and 0 bases from J, with 15 bases between. The CDR3 runs to 16 residues. Germline V gives CDR1 SGHAT, CDR2 FQNNGV. The CDR3 nucleotides are TGTGCCAGCAGCCGTGGCTCCGGGGGTAGCACAGATACGCAGTATTTT. It specifies CASSRGSGGSTDTQYF.

V gene TRBV11-2 combines with J gene TRBJ2-1, with 10 bases identical to TRBD1. Germline V gene lookup returns CDR1 SGHAT and CDR2 FQNNGV. The CDR3 has 14 residues. Germline trimming cut 6 bases from V and 6 bases from J; bases unmatched to any gene: 5. CDR3 amino acids: CASRGGDRGNEQFF. In DNA, the CDR3 is TGTGCCAGCAGGGGTGGGGACAGGGGCAATGAGCAGTTCTTC. The whole variable domain, remainder taken from reference TRBV11-2 and TRBJ2-1, is EAGVAQSPRYKIIEKRQSVAFWCNPISGHATLYWYQQILGQGPKLLIQFQNNGVVDDSQLPKDRFSAERLKGVDSTLKIQPAKLEDSAVYLCASRGGDRGNEQFFGPGTRLTVL.

Points on this clone: It differs at one base from a far larger clone, so likely a read error. This rearrangement joins TRBV28 to TRBJ1-5; 7 nucleotides align to TRBD1. The CDR3 runs 16 residues. CDR1 and CDR2 from the germline V gene are MDHEN and SYDVKM. With V trimmed by 2 bases and J by 6 bases, 10 bases remained unmatched. CDR3 sequence: CASSLNRGLVGQPQHF. DNA for the CDR3: TGTGCCAGCAGTTTAAACAGGGGACTGGTGGGTCAGCCCCAGCATTTT.

This clone was picked up a small number of times. The chain has TRBV5-6 and TRBJ1-4; unclear D gene. The CDR3 length is 14 residues. Trimming removed 4 bases from V and 3 bases from J, with 10 bases in between. The V gene's germline CDR1 is SGHDT and CDR2 YYEEEE. CDR3 DNA: TGTGCCAGCAGCCGATATAGGGCTAATGAAAAACTGTTTTTT. This translates into CASSRYRANEKLFF.

This sequence joins TRBV2 and TRBJ1-6; no reliable D call. The CDR3 is 14 residues long. Germline CDR1 SNHLY, CDR2 FYNNEI. The V gene lost 7 bases and the J gene lost 7 bases, with 14 bases spanning the gap. CDR3 nucleotides: TGTGCCAGCACTTCCAGAAGGGCAAATTCACCCCTCCACTTT. As protein: CASTSRRANSPLHF.

At least ten counts were recorded for this clone. The chain has TRBV5-1 and TRBJ1-2, with TRBD1 matching over 7 bases. Germline V gene data show CDR1 as SGHRS and CDR2 as YFSETQ. Trimming took 4 bases from V and 2 from J; bases not matched to a gene: 8. The CDR3 is 15 amino acids. The CDR3 reads CASSTGTAQNYGYTF. The CDR3 nucleotides read TGCGCCAGCAGCACCGGGACAGCACAAAACTATGGCTACACCTTC.

The CDR3 region has the DNA TGTGCCAGCAGTCATACTAGCGGGGGAAGGTATGAGCAGTTCTTC. Translated: CASSHTSGGRYEQFF. This chain connects TRBV28 to TRBJ2-1; the match to TRBD2 covers 11 bases. Trimming at V came to 5 bases and at J to 8 bases, leaving 8 bases not matched to a gene. The CDR3 length is 15 residues. Germline lookup yields CDR1 MDHEN and CDR2 SYDVKM.

The rearrangement joins TRBV5-4 to TRBJ1-1; perhaps TRBD1 as D (6 bases). Trimming shortened V by 0 bases and J by 4 bases, and 13 bases separated the two germline ends. There are 15 residues in the CDR3. The germline V gene encodes CDR1 SGHNT and CDR2 YYREEE (reference sequence). The CDR3: CASSLDAVGATEAFF. The CDR3 nucleotides are TGTGCCAGCAGCTTGGATGCGGTGGGGGCCACTGAAGCTTTCTTT.

This chain connects TRBV7-3 to TRBJ2-1, with 12 bases lining up with TRBD2. CDR1 and CDR2 (germline): SGHTA, FQGTGA. With 2 bases clipped from V and 5 bases from J, the junction kept 7 bases outside the gene matches. The length of the CDR3 is 17 residues. CDR3 sequence (DNA): TGTGCCAGCAGCTTATCCCCTCTAGCGGGAGGGCACAATGAGCAGTTCTTC. Protein sequence: CASSLSPLAGGHNEQFF.

The chain combines TRBV7-2 with TRBJ2-7, with 11 bases lining up with TRBD2. Unmatched junction bases numbered 11, after V lost 1 base and J lost 6 bases. The CDR3 is made up of 17 amino acids. The germline V gene encodes CDR1 SGHTA and CDR2 FQGNSA. The CDR3 protein is CASSLGTIAGGPFEQYF. The CDR3 DNA is TGTGCCAGCAGCTTAGGGACAATAGCGGGAGGGCCGTTCGAGCAGTACTTC.

The rearrangement joins TRBV5-1 to TRBJ1-2; D is uncertain. V gave up 0 bases and J gave up 7 bases, with 10 bases separating them. The CDR3 is 13 residues long. Looked up from germline, CDR1 is SGHRS and CDR2 is YFSETQ. CDR3 region: CASSLDNWRGYTF. CDR3 nucleotides: TGCGCCAGCAGCTTGGACAACTGGCGTGGCTACACCTTC.

This chain joins TRBV6-6 and TRBJ2-5, with D unclear. CDR3 length equals 15 residues. V was cut by 6 bases and J by 5 bases, with 19 bases left in between. In germline, CDR1 is MNHNY, CDR2 SVGAGI (reference sequence). CDR3 bases: TGTGCCAGCAGGGCCGACGGCTTGGTGGGGGAGACCCAGTACTTC. It is translated as CASRADGLVGETQYF.

This clone showed up just once. This chain connects TRBV6-5 to TRBJ2-1, with 11 bases matching TRBD2. V lost 7 bases to trimming and J lost 2 bases; unmatched junction nucleotides: 1. The germline gives CDR1 MNHEY, CDR2 SVGAGI. CDR3 size: 14 residues. CDR3 nucleotides: TGTGCCAGCATACTAGCGGGAGCCTACAATGAGCAGTTCTTC. It is translated as CASILAGAYNEQFF.

V and J are TRBV25-1 and TRBJ2-5, with D maybe TRBD1 (6 bases). The J call is uncertain, as TRBJ2-7 better fits the DNA end. The germline V gene has CDR1 MGHDK and CDR2 SYGVNS. This CDR3 has 15 residues. CDR3 in amino acids: CASSLQGPGQYEQYF. Here the CDR3 DNA reads TGTGCCAGCAGCCTACAGGGCCCCGGCCAATACGAGCAGTACTTC.

This clone was seen a handful of times. The DNA for the CDR3 is TGTGCCGTGGGCCAGCGGGAGGGCGGTGAGCAGTTCTTC. Residues: CAVGQREGGEQFF. V gene TRBV4-2 combines with J gene TRBJ2-1; 10 bases fit TRBD2. There are 13 residues in the CDR3. Germline V CDR1 and CDR2: LGHNA, YNFKEQ. The V and J ends lost 11 bases and 9 bases, in that order; junction bases with no gene match: 10.

This chain links TRBV29-1 with TRBJ1-1, with D possibly matching TRBD1 (6 bases). This CDR3 is built from 12 residues. Germline V CDR1 and CDR2: SQVTM, ANQGSEA. Trimming took 7 bases from V and 0 from J, leaving 9 bases between them. CDR3 sequence: CSGGQMNTEAFF. CDR3 coding DNA: TGCAGCGGTGGACAGATGAACACTGAAGCTTTCTTT.

The V gene is TRBV5-4, the J gene TRBJ1-5; 9 positions agree with TRBD1. V shed 4 bases, J shed 0 bases, and the junction held 2 bases outside the gene matches. Germline loops: CDR1 SGHNT, CDR2 YYREEE (reference sequence). The CDR3 extends over 15 amino acids. The CDR3 sequence is CASSEQGASNQPQHF. The CDR3, as DNA: TGTGCCAGCAGCGAACAGGGGGCTAGCAATCAGCCCCAGCATTTT.

This chain joins TRBV11-3 and TRBJ2-3; D uncertain. Germline V gene sequence: CDR1 SGHNT, CDR2 YENEEA. V lost 1 base and J lost 0, with 5 bases in between. The CDR3 consists of 14 residues. Written as DNA, the CDR3 is TGTGCCAGCAGCTTAGCGGGTAGCACAGATACGCAGTATTTT. Encoded protein: CASSLAGSTDTQYF.

The chain employs TRBV28 and TRBJ2-7; TRBD2 agrees at 8 bases. The CDR3 consists of 14 residues. Per germline, CDR1 MDHEN and CDR2 SYDVKM. The junction had 10 bases not matched to a gene; V was cut back by 6 bases and J by 6 bases. Written as DNA, the CDR3 is TGTGCCAGCAGCATAGCCGGGACTAGGGTCGAGCAGTACTTC. Its translation: CASSIAGTRVEQYF.

V gene TRBV6-1 combines with J gene TRBJ1-1; no clear D gene. The germline V gene has CDR1 MNHNS and CDR2 SASEGT. This CDR3 has 14 residues. The V gene lost 7 bases and the J gene lost 1 base, with 13 bases spanning the gap. CDR3 nucleotides: TGTGCCAGCACCGGGTCAAACAGGAACACTGAAGCTTTCTTT. It translates to CASTGSNRNTEAFF.

The rearrangement uses TRBV27 and TRBJ1-2; tentative D call: TRBD1 (5 bases). Germline V gene data show CDR1 as MNHEY and CDR2 as SMNVEV (reference sequence). V gave up 3 bases and J gave up 4 bases, with 18 bases separating them. This CDR3 spans 16 amino acids. The chain's CDR3 is CASSLGGGGTLYGYTF. CDR3 DNA sequence: TGTGCCAGCAGTTTGGGGGGAGGAGGAACCCTCTATGGCTACACCTTC.

The genes are TRBV2 and TRBJ2-1, with 8 bases that match TRBD1. CDR3 length: 13 residues. Germline CDR1 is SNHLY and CDR2 is FYNNEI. The trim removed 1 base at V and 11 bases at J, leaving 4 bases unmatched. The CDR3: CASSEVRQGQQFF. CDR3 sequence (DNA): TGTGCCAGCAGTGAAGTGAGACAGGGGCAGCAGTTCTTC.

Comments on this clone: With only one base between it and a far larger clone, this is likely a read error. The CDR3 region has the DNA TGTGCCAACAGTGCCCCGGGATCCACCGGGGAGCTGTTTTTT. This gives the protein CANSAPGSTGELFF. V is TRBV6-4 and J is TRBJ2-2; perhaps TRBD2 as D (5 bases). This CDR3 comprises 14 residues. CDR1 and CDR2 (germline): MRHNA, SNTAGT.

About this clone itself: This likely came from a read error, as a far larger clone is one base away. In the same sample, other DNA sequences code for this CDR3. The CDR3 spells CASSLTLAGGPNEQYF. CDR3 coding DNA: TGCGCCAGCAGCTTGACACTAGCGGGAGGGCCAAACGAGCAATACTTC. V usage is TRBV5-1 and J usage is TRBJ2-7, with 13 bases matching TRBD2. CDR1 and CDR2 (germline): SGHRS, YFSETQ. The CDR3 contains 16 residues.